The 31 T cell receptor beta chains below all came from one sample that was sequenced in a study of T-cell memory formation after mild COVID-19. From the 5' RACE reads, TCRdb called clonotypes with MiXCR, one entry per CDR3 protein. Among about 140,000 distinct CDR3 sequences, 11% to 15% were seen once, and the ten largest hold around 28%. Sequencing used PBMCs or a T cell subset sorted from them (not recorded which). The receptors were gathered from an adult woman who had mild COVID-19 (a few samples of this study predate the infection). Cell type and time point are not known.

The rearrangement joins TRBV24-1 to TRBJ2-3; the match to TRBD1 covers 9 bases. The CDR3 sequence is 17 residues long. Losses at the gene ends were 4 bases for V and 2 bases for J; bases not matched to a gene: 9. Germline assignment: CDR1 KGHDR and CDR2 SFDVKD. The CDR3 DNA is TGTGCCACCAGTGAGACTCCCGGGACAGGGAACACAGATACGCAGTATTTT. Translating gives CATSETPGTGNTDTQYF.

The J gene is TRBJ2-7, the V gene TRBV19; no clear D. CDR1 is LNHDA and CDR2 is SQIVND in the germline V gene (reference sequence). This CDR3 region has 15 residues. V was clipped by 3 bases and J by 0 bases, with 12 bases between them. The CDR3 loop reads CASSISASSSYEQYF. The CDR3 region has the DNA TGTGCCAGTAGTATCTCGGCGTCGAGCTCCTACGAGCAGTACTTC.

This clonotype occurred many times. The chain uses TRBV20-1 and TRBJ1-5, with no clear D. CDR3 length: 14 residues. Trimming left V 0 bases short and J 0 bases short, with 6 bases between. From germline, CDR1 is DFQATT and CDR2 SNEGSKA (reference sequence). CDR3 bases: TGCAGTGCTAGAGATCCAAGTAGCAATCAGCCCCAGCATTTT. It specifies CSARDPSSNQPQHF.

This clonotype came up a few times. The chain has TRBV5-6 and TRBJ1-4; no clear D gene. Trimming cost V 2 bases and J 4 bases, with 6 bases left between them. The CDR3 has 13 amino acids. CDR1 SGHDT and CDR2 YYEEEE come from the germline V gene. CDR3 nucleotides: TGTGCCAGCAGCTTCCTCAATAATGAAAAACTGTTTTTT. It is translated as CASSFLNNEKLFF.

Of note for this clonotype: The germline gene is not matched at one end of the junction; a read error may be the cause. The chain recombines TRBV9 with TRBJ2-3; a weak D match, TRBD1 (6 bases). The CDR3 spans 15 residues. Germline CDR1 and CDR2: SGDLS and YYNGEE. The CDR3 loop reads CAISVGNRATDTQYF. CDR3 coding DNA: TGTGCCATCAGCGTAGGTAACAGGGCAACAGATACGCAGTATTTT. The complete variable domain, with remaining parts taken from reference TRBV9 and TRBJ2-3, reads DSGVTQTPKHLITATGQRVTLRCSPRSGDLSVYWYQQSLDQGLQFLIQYYNGEERAKGNILERFSAQQFPDLHSELNLSSLELGDSALYFCAISVGNRATDTQYFGPGTRLTVL.

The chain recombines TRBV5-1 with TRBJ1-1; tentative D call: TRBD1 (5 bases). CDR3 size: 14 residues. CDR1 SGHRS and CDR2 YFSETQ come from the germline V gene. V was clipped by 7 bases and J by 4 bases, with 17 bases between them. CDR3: CASGLGALSTEAFF. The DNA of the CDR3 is TGCGCCAGCGGCCTTGGGGCGTTGAGCACTGAAGCTTTCTTT.

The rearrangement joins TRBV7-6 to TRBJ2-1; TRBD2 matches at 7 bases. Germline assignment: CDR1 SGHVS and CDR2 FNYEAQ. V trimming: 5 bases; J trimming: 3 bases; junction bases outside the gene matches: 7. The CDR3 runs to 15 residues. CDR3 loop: CASSRAGSGYNEQFF. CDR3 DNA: TGTGCCAGCAGCCGAGCGGGGTCCGGCTACAATGAGCAGTTCTTC.

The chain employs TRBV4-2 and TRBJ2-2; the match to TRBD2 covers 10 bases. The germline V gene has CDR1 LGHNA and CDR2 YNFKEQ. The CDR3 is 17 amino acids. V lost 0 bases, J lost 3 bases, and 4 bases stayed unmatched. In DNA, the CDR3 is TGTGCCAGCAGCCAAGATCCTAGCGGGGGCCACACCGGGGAGCTGTTTTTT. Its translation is CASSQDPSGGHTGELFF.

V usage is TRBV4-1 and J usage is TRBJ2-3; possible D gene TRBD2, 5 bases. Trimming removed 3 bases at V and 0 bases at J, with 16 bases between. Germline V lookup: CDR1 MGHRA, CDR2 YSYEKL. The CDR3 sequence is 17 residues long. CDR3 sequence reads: CASSQRESGDSTDTQYF. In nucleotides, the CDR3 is TGCGCCAGCAGCCAGAGAGAGTCCGGGGATAGCACAGATACGCAGTATTTT.

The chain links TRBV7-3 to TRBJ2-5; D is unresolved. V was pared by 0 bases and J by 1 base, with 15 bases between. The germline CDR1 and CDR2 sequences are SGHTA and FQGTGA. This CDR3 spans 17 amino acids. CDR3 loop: CASSLTMTLWAQETQYF. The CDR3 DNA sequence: TGTGCCAGCAGCTTAACGATGACGCTATGGGCCCAAGAGACCCAGTACTTC.

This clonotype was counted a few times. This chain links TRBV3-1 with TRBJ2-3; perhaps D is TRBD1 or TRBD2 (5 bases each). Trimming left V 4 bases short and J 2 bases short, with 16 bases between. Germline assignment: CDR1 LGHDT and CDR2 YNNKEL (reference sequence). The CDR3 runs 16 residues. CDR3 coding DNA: TGTGCCAGCAGCCCCAACGGGGCGTCGAACACAGATACGCAGTATTTT. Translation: CASSPNGASNTDTQYF.

CDR3 coding DNA: TGTGCCAGCAGCGTAGGCGTGGGGAACCAAGAGACCCAGTACTTC. The encoded protein is CASSVGVGNQETQYF. The rearrangement joins TRBV9 to TRBJ2-5; D gene ambiguous. The V end was cut by 0 bases, the J end by 0 bases, with 9 bases between. Germline CDR1 and CDR2: SGDLS and YYNGEE. This CDR3 is built from 15 residues.

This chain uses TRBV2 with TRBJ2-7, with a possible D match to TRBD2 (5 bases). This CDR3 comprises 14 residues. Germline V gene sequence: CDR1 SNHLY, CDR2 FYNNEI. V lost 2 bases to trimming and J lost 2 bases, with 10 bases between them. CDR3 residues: CASSEWLAPYEQYF. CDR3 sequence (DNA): TGTGCCAGCAGTGAATGGCTAGCCCCCTACGAGCAGTACTTC.

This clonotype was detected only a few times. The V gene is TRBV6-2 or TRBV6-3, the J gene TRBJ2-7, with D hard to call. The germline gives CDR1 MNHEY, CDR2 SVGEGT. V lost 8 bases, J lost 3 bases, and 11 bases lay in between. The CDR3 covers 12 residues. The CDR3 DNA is TGTGCCAGCGGCCCCCTGGTCTACGAGCAGTACTTC. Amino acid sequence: CASGPLVYEQYF.

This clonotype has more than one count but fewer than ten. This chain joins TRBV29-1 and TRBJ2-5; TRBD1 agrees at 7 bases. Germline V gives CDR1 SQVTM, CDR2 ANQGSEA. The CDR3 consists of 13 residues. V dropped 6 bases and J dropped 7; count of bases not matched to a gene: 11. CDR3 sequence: CSVHGTASVTQYF. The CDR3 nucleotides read TGCAGCGTGCACGGGACAGCGTCCGTGACCCAGTACTTC. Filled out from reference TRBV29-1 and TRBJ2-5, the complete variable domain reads SAVISQKPSRDICQRGTSLTIQCQVDSQVTMMFWYRQQPGQSLTLIATANQGSEATYESGFVIDKFPISRPNLTFSTLTVSNMSPEDSSIYLCSVHGTASVTQYFGPGTRLLVL.

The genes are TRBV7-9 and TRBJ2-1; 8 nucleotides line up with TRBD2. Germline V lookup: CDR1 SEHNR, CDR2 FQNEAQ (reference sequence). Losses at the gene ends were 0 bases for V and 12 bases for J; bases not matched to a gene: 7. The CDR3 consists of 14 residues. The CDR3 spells CASSLATPGGVQFF. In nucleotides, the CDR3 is TGTGCCAGCAGCTTAGCGACCCCGGGGGGGGTGCAGTTCTTC.

The CDR3 DNA follows: TGTGCCAGCAGTTCCAACAGGGGGCTTCGCTATTCACCCCTCCACTTT. Its translation: CASSSNRGLRYSPLHF. The genes are TRBV28 and TRBJ1-6; 9 bases map to TRBD1. The V gene end was trimmed by 4 bases and the J gene end by 8 bases; junction bases not matched to a gene: 9. The V gene's germline CDR1 is MDHEN and CDR2 SYDVKM. CDR3 length: 16 amino acids.

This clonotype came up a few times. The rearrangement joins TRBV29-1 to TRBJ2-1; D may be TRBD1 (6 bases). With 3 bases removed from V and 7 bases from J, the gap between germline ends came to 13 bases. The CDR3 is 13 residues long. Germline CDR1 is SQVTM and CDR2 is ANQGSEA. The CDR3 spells CSVDLDQGNEQFF. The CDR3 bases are TGCAGCGTTGATCTAGACCAGGGGAATGAGCAGTTCTTC.

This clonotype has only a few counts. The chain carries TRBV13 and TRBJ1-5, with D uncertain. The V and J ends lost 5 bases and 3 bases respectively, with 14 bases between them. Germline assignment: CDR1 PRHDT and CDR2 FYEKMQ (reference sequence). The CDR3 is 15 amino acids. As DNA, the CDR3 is TGTGCCAGCAGCACTAACCGGGATCTCAATCAGCCCCAGCATTTT. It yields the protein CASSTNRDLNQPQHF.

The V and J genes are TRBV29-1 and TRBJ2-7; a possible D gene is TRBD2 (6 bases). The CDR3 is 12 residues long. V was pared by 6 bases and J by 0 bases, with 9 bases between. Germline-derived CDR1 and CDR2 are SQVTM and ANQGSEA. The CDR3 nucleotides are TGCAGCGTAGAGGAGGGCTCCTACGAGCAGTACTTC. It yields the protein CSVEEGSYEQYF.

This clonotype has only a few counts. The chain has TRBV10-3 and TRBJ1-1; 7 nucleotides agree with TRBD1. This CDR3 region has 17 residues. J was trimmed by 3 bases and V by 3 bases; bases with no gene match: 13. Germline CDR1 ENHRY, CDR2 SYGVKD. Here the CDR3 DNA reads TGTGCCATCAGTGACCTTCGTGCTGAAAGGGGGCACACTGAAGCTTTCTTT. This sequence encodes CAISDLRAERGHTEAFF.

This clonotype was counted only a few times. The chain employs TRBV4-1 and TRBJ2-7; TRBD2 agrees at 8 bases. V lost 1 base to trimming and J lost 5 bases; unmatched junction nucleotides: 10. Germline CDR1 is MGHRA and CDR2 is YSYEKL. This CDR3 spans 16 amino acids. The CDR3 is CASSQVPREGLNEQYF. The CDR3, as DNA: TGCGCCAGCAGCCAAGTACCCCGGGAGGGCCTCAACGAGCAGTACTTC.

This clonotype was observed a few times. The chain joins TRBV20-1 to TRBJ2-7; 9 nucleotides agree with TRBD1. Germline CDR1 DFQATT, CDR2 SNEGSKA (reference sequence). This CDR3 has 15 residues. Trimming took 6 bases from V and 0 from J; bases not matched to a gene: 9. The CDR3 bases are TGCAGTGCGGAAGGAAGGGACAGGGACTCCTACGAGCAGTACTTC. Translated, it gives CSAEGRDRDSYEQYF.

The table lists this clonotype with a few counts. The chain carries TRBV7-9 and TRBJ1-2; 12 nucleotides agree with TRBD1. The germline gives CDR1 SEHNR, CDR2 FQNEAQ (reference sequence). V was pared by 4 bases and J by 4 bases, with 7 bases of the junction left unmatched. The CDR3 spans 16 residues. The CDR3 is CASSWGTGGIPYGYTF. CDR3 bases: TGTGCCAGCAGCTGGGGGACAGGGGGCATCCCCTATGGCTACACCTTC.

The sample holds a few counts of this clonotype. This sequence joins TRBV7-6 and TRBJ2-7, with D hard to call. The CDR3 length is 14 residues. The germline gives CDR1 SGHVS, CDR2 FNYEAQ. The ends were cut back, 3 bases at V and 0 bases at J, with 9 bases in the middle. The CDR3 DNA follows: TGTGCCAGCAGCTTGCGGTCCATCTCCTACGAGCAGTACTTC. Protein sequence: CASSLRSISYEQYF.

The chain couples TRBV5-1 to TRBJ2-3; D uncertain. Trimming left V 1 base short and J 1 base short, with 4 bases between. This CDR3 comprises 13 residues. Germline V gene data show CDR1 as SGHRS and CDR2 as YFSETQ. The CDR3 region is CASSLKGTDTQYF. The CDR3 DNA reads TGCGCCAGCAGCTTGAAGGGCACAGATACGCAGTATTTT.

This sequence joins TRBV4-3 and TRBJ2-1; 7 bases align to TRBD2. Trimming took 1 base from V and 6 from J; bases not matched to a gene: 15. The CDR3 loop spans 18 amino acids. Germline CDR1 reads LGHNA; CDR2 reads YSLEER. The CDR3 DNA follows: TGCGCCAGCAGCCAAGGTCTCGGGCTAGCGGATGACTTCAATGAGCAGTTCTTC. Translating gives CASSQGLGLADDFNEQFF.

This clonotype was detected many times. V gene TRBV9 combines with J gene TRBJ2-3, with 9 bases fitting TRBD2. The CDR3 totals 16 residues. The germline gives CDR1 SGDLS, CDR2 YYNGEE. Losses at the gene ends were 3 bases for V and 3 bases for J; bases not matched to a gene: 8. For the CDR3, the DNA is TGTGCCAGCAGCGATGGAGCGGGGGGCGGGACAGATACGCAGTATTTT. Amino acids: CASSDGAGGGTDTQYF.

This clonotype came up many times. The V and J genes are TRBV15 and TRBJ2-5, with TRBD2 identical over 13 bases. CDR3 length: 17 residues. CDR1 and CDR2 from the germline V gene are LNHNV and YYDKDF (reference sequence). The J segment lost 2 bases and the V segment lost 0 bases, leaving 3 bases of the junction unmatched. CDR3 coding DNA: TGTGCCACCAGCAGAGACCCGGGACTAGCGGGACAAGAGACCCAGTACTTC. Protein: CATSRDPGLAGQETQYF.

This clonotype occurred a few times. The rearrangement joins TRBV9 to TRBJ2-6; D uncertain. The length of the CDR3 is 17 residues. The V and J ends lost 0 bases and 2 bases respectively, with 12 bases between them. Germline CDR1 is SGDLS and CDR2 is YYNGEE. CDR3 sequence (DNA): TGTGCCAGCAGCGTAGACCGCCGGGTGCCTGGGGCCAACGTCCTGACTTTC. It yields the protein CASSVDRRVPGANVLTF.

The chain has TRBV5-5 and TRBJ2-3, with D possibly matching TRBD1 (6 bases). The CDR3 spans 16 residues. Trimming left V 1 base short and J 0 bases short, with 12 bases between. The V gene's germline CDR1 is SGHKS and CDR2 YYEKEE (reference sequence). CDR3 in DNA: TGTGCCAGCAGCTTGTCCTCAGGGGCTAGCACAGATACGCAGTATTTT. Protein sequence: CASSLSSGASTDTQYF.